This TCR beta chain was recorded in a study of vaccination effects on CD4 cells after COVID-19. Remarks on this clone: As yet, its antigen is unknown.

Looked up from germline, CDR1 is SGHTA and CDR2 is FQGNSA. The CDR3 sequence is 16 residues long. Trimming took 2 bases from V and 2 from J, leaving 13 bases between them. Sequenced by immunoSEQ multiplex PCR; TCRdb stores in-frame clones only, minus some. The sample holds 65,000 to 70,000 clones, roughly three quarters seen once. ViraFEST used viral peptide pools to expand antigen-specific CD4+ T cells before sequencing. Upon completion of 10 to 11 days in culture, CD4+ T cells were isolated. Participants were vaccinated with two doses of either the BNT162b2 or mRNA-1273 vaccine. Researchers swapped half the medium for IL-2 medium on both days 3 and 7.

This chain uses TRBV7-2 with TRBJ2-1; TRBD2 is a possible D gene (7 bases). The sample was CD4+ T cells from PBMCs cultured with HCoV-OC43 spike peptides, taken after COVID-19 vaccination. Subset given: HCoV-OC43 spike overlapping peptide pool stimulation. The TCR comes from a human donor who received a COVID-19 vaccine. The chain's CDR3 is CASSLYRGAPYNEQFF. CDR3 DNA: TGTGCCAGCAGCTTATACCGGGGGGCACCCTACAATGAGCAGTTCTTC.